This T cell receptor (beta chain) was captured by sequencing in a study of cytomegalovirus exposure and HLA in healthy donors. V lost 0 bases to trimming and J lost 2 bases, with 9 bases between them. The CDR3 length is 15 residues. CDR1 and CDR2 from the germline V gene are MGHRA and YSYEKL. Clones were read by immunoSEQ multiplex PCR, and TCRdb kept only the in-frame ones, dropping some. The data contain hundreds of thousands of clones, about 90% of them seen just once; the ten biggest clones take up 0.95% to 1.5%. Study conclusions and caveats: Among TCR sequences, most were rare, though some public TCRs appeared in many donors.

On this clone itself: The antigen is undetermined.

The receptor was derived from a woman in her twenties or thirties in good health and CMV-seropositive. Sequencing was performed on PBMCs. V and J are TRBV4-1 and TRBJ2-3; D is possibly TRBD2 (6 bases). This chain's CDR3 is CASSQEVAVTDTQYF. DNA for the CDR3: TGCGCCAGCAGCCAAGAGGTAGCGGTCACAGATACGCAGTATTTT.